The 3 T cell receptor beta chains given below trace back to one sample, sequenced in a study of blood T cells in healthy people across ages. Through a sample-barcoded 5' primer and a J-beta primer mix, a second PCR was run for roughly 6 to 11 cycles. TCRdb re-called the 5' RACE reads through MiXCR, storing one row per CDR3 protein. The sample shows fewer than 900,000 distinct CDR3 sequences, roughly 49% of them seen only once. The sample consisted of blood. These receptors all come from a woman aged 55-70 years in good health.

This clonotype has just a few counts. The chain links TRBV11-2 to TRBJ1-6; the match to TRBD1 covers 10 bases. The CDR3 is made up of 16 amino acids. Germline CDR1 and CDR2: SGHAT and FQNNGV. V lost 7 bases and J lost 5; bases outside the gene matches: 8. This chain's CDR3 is CASNHPGQGNNSPLHF. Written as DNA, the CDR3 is TGTGCCAGCAACCACCCGGGACAGGGGAATAATTCACCCCTCCACTTT. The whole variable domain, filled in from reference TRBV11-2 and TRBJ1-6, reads EAGVAQSPRYKIIEKRQSVAFWCNPISGHATLYWYQQILGQGPKLLIQFQNNGVVDDSQLPKDRFSAERLKGVDSTLKIQPAKLEDSAVYLCASNHPGQGNNSPLHFGNGTRLTVT.

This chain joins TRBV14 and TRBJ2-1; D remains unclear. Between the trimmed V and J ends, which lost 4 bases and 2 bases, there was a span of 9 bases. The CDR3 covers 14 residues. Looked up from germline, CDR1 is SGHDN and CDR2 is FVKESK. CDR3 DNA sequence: TGTGCCAGCAGCCCCCTAGGGCCCTACAATGAGCAGTTCTTC. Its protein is CASSPLGPYNEQFF.

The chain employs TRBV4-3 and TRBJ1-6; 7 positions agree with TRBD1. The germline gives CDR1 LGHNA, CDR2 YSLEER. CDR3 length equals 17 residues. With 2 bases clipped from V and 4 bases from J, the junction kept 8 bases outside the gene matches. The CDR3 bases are TGCGCCAGCAGCCAAACCGGGACAGAGACATATAATTCACCCCTCCACTTT. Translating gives CASSQTGTETYNSPLHF.